The T cell receptor beta chain under discussion was sequenced for a study of blood T cell repertoires in COVID-19. Study summary: The origin of the acute and convalescent COVID-19 samples was the United States, Italy and Spain.

This CDR3 contains 17 residues. V trimming: 7 bases; J trimming: 5 bases; junction bases outside the gene matches: 12. Germline CDR1 MGHRA, CDR2 YSYEKL. Original data processing: Using reference gene primer amplification, nucleated cell counts were estimated. The assay was immunoSEQ multiplex PCR, and TCRdb's table has in-frame clones only and misses some. V and J calls and clone size are given by that table; D and trimming were obtained from the DNA. This repertoire shows about 210,000 clones, 80% to 90% found once; its top ten account for 6.2%. The rearrangement joins TRBV4-1 to TRBJ1-5, with 12 bases fitting TRBD1. Sample: peripheral blood. This TCR derives from a man aged 55 to 70 who had recovered from COVID-19. The CDR3 DNA reads TGCGCCAGCACCCTCCGGGACAGGGGGCACGTCGATCAGCCCCAGCATTTT. Translating it yields CASTLRDRGHVDQPQHF.